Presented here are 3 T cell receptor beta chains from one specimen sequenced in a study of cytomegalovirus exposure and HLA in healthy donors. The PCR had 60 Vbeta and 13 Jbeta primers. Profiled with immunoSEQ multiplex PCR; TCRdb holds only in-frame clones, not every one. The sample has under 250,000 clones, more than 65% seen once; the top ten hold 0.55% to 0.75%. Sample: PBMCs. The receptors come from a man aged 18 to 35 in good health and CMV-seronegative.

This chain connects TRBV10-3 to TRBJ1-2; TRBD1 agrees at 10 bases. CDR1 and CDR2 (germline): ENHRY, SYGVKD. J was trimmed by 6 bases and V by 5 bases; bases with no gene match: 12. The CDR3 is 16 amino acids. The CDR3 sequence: CAISPPGQGPSDGYTF. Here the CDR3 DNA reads TGTGCCATCAGTCCACCGGGACAGGGGCCATCCGATGGCTACACCTTC.

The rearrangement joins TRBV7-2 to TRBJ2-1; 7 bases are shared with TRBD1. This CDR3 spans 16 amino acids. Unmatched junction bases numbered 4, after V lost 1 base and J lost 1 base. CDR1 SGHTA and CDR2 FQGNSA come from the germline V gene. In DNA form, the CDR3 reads TGTGCCAGCAGCTTAGTCGGGACAGCATCCTACAATGAGCAGTTCTTC. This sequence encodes CASSLVGTASYNEQFF.

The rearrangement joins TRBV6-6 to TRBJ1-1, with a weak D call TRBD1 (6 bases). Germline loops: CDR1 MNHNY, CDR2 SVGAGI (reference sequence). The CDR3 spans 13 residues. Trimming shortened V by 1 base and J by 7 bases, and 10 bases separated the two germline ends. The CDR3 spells CASSYWGRDEAFF. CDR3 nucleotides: TGTGCCAGCAGTTACTGGGGGCGCGATGAAGCTTTCTTT.